Listed below are T cell receptor beta chains from one sample, sequenced in a study of T cells in Graves' hyperthyroidism and ophthalmopathy. TCRdb used MiXCR to reprocess the multiplex PCR reads, holding one entry per CDR3 protein. The sample comprises under 650,000 distinct CDR3 sequences, roughly 15% of which are singletons, and over 3.5% rests with the top ten. The sequencing sample was made of blood. Every receptor here comes from a woman aged 25 to 39 with Graves' hyperthyroidism. CDR3s include the opening cysteine and the closing phenylalanine or tryptophan. A D gene is named only where the DNA matches it firmly. For some rows the clone size is stated as once, few or many, or as a class when expanded; others skip it.

j_gene	v_gene	d_gene	abundance	CDR3aa	CDR3nt
TRBJ2-7	TRBV10-3	-	many	CAIKQESDEQYF	TGTGCCATCAAGCAGGAGTCGGACGAGCAGTACTTC
TRBJ1-3	TRBV7-2	-	-	CASSLETASGNTIYF	TGTGCCAGCAGCTTAGAGACAGCATCTGGAAACACCATATATTTT
TRBJ1-6	TRBV30	-	-	CAWSSNVQNSPLHF	TGTGCCTGGAGTAGTAATGTCCAGAATTCACCCCTCCACTTT
TRBJ2-4	TRBV25-1	-	many	CASRGTMGALAKNIQYF	TGTGCCAGCAGGGGGACTATGGGGGCGTTGGCCAAAAACATTCAGTACTTC
TRBJ2-1	TRBV2	TRBD2	many	CATQPGLAFREQFF	TGTGCCACCCAGCCGGGACTAGCTTTCCGTGAGCAGTTCTTC
TRBJ2-7	TRBV6-1	-	many	CASGDSAYEQYF	TGTGCCAGCGGCGACTCAGCCTACGAGCAGTACTTC
TRBJ2-2	TRBV13	-	many	CASSFQGAITGELFF	TGTGCCAGCAGCTTCCAAGGAGCGATCACCGGGGAGCTGTTTTTT
TRBJ2-2	TRBV7-2	TRBD1	many	CASSPGQGTTGELFF	TGTGCCAGCAGCCCAGGACAGGGGACCACCGGGGAGCTGTTTTTT
TRBJ2-7	TRBV4-3	TRBD1	-	CASIGQGGNEQYF	TGCGCCAGCATTGGACAGGGCGGCAACGAGCAGTACTTC
TRBJ2-1	TRBV27	TRBD2	many	CASSLSLAGWQFF	TGTGCCAGCAGTTTATCCTTAGCGGGATGGCAGTTCTTC
TRBJ1-1	TRBV30	-	few	CAWSFRENTEAFF	TGTGCCTGGAGTTTCAGGGAGAACACTGAAGCTTTCTTT
TRBJ2-5	TRBV20-1	TRBD2	-	CSAPTSGGGWGPETQYF	TGCAGTGCTCCGACTAGCGGGGGAGGTTGGGGCCCAGAGACCCAGTACTTC
TRBJ2-7	TRBV10-3	-	few	CAISEAGDYEQYF	TGTGCCATCAGTGAAGCAGGGGACTACGAGCAGTACTTC
TRBJ1-5	TRBV18	-	-	CASSLTMGRLNQPQHF	TGTGCCAGCTCACTTACAATGGGCCGTCTCAATCAGCCCCAGCATTTT
TRBJ1-1	TRBV2	-	many	CASSQRGDTEAFF	TGTGCCAGCAGTCAGAGGGGGGACACTGAAGCTTTCTTT
TRBJ1-5	TRBV3-1	-	many	CASSQGPSNQPQHF	TGTGCCAGCAGCCAAGGGCCAAGTAATCAGCCCCAGCATTTT
TRBJ2-4	TRBV11-2	TRBD1	-	CASSHPRTGGKLDQYF	TGTGCCAGCAGCCATCCCCGCACAGGGGGCAAATTAGATCAGTACTTC
TRBJ1-5	TRBV12-3/TRBV12-4	-	few	CASSLGGNFHQPQHF	TGTGCCAGCAGTTTAGGAGGAAATTTCCATCAGCCCCAGCATTTT
TRBJ2-7	TRBV30	TRBD1	-	CAWKPNRGLTYEQYF	TGTGCCTGGAAACCCAACAGGGGGCTGACCTACGAGCAGTACTTC
TRBJ2-7	TRBV4-2	-	-	CASSQDHLGGPGEQYF	TGTGCCAGCAGCCAAGATCACCTCGGGGGGCCGGGTGAGCAGTACTTC
TRBJ2-7	TRBV10-3	-	few	CAISEGEPYEQYF	TGTGCCATCAGTGAGGGTGAGCCCTACGAGCAGTACTTC
TRBJ1-2	TRBV6-1	TRBD1	many	CASRAGTGLNYGYTF	TGTGCCAGCAGAGCCGGGACAGGGCTCAACTATGGCTACACCTTC
TRBJ2-1	TRBV6-2/TRBV6-3	-	few	CASSPFSSYNEQLF	TGTGCCAGCAGTCCCTTTAGCTCCTACAATGAGCAGCTCTTC
TRBJ2-3	TRBV3-1	-	-	CASSQSRGRGRYTDTQYF	TGTGCCAGCAGCCAATCCCGGGGCCGGGGGCGATACACAGATACGCAGTATTTT
TRBJ1-5	TRBV28	-	many	CASSPLNSNQPQHF	TGTGCCAGCAGTCCCCTCAATAGCAATCAGCCCCAGCATTTT
TRBJ2-1	TRBV28	TRBD2	-	CASERASGYNEQFF	TGTGCCAGCGAACGGGCTAGCGGGTACAATGAGCAGTTCTTC
TRBJ1-4	TRBV2	TRBD1	-	CASSESTGQSEKLFF	TGTGCCAGCAGTGAATCGACAGGGCAAAGTGAAAAACTGTTTTTT
TRBJ2-7	TRBV30	-	many	CAWSGVSRYNYEQYF	TGTGCCTGGAGTGGGGTGTCCCGATACAACTACGAGCAGTACTTC
TRBJ1-3	TRBV27	-	-	CASGLAYSGNTIYF	TGTGCCAGCGGTTTAGCGTACTCTGGAAACACCATATATTTT
TRBJ2-7	TRBV6-1	TRBD1	-	CASSSGTGVTYEQYF	TGTGCCAGCAGCTCCGGGACAGGGGTTACCTACGAGCAGTACTTC
TRBJ2-1	TRBV16	-	few	CASSQSIGLSYNEQFF	TGTGCCAGCAGCCAATCAATAGGCCTATCCTACAATGAGCAGTTCTTC
TRBJ1-2	TRBV28	TRBD1	many	CASSLTGAGYGYTF	TGTGCCAGCAGTTTGACAGGGGCGGGCTATGGCTACACCTTC
TRBJ2-7	TRBV7-2	-	many	CASSLWDSYEQYF	TGTGCCAGCAGCTTATGGGACTCCTACGAGCAGTACTTC
TRBJ2-3	TRBV3-1	TRBD2	many	CASSPGTSGQRYTQYF	TGTGCCAGCAGCCCCGGGACTAGCGGACAAAGGTATACGCAGTATTTT
TRBJ2-7	TRBV27	-	-	CASSLRSTSRYEQYF	TGTGCCAGCAGTTTAAGGTCGACTAGTCGCTACGAGCAGTACTTC
TRBJ2-5	TRBV28	TRBD1	many	CASSFRQGSETQYF	TGTGCCAGCAGTTTCCGACAGGGTAGCGAGACCCAGTACTTC
TRBJ1-6	TRBV4-1	-	-	CASSQARRGYNSPLHF	TGCGCCAGCAGCCAGGCCCGCAGGGGATATAATTCACCCCTCCACTTT
TRBJ1-6	TRBV2	-	few	CASSSTGGGSPLHF	TGTGCCAGCAGCTCCACAGGAGGGGGATCACCCCTCCACTTT
TRBJ2-7	TRBV29-1	-	-	CSVRSGPYEQYF	TGCAGCGTTAGGTCTGGACCCTACGAGCAGTACTTC
TRBJ2-7	TRBV5-5	-	-	CASSPRSSEQYF	TGTGCCAGCAGCCCCCGCTCTAGCGAGCAGTACTTC
TRBJ2-5	TRBV9	-	-	CASSLKRGGTGTQYF	TGTGCCAGCAGCTTAAAAAGGGGAGGTACGGGGACCCAGTACTTC
TRBJ2-1	TRBV18	-	many	CASSPRNIRYNEQFF	TGTGCCAGCTCACCACGTAACATCCGATACAATGAGCAGTTCTTC